The sequence of this T cell receptor (beta chain) was determined in a study of OX40 agonist ivuxolimab in advanced cancers. Whole-study results and caveats: Clonal expansion was seen in CD4+ and CD8+ blood T cells by week 6 at 0.1 to 3.0 mg/kg.

About this clone: Its matching antigen is unknown.

CDR3 length equals 17 residues. Trimming cost V 4 bases and J 0 bases, with 18 bases left between them. CDR1 and CDR2 from the germline V gene are MDHEN and SYDVKM. Autoimmune disease history or systemic immunosuppression led to patient exclusion. Profiling relied on immunoSEQ multiplex PCR, and the TCRdb table lists in-frame clones only, not all of them. The data show around 100,000 clones, with 75% to 95% seen just once and roughly 2.5% held by the top ten. This chain connects TRBV28 to TRBJ1-1; D possibly corresponds to TRBD1 (6 bases). Sequencing used CD4+ or CD8+ T cells sorted from blood, obtained in a trial of the OX40 agonist ivuxolimab. The clonotype originates from an adult with an advanced solid tumor such as melanoma, head and neck, liver or kidney cancer. As DNA, the CDR3 is TGTGCCAGCAGTTCCGCTATAAAGGGGGAGCTGAACACTGAAGCTTTCTTT. Translation: CASSSAIKGELNTEAFF.